Below, 9 T cell receptor beta chains from the same sample are listed, as sequenced in a study of T cell changes during pregnancy in multiple sclerosis. Only in-frame clones appear in the TCRdb table, and some are missing; sequencing was by immunoSEQ multiplex PCR. The repertoire consists of roughly 40,000 clones, with approximately 90% occurring once and the leading ten covering around 0.5%. Sample: CD4+ T cells from peripheral blood mononuclear cells, taken in the first trimester of pregnancy. Source of these receptors: a female donor in good health, enrolled as a control in a pregnancy study.

This clone was picked up one time. The chain uses TRBV18 and TRBJ1-2; D is possibly TRBD1 (6 bases). CDR3 size: 13 residues. CDR1 and CDR2 from the germline V gene are KGHSH and LQKENI. The V end lost 3 bases, the J end lost 2 bases, and 7 bases lay between the germline ends. The CDR3 loop is CASSPGQNYGYTF. CDR3 coding DNA: TGTGCCAGCTCACCCGGACAGAACTATGGCTACACCTTC.

This clone occurred once. The chain couples TRBV30 to TRBJ1-2, with D uncertain. The V end was cut by 0 bases, the J end by 14 bases, with 16 bases between. The CDR3 is 12 residues long. CDR1 is GTSNPN and CDR2 is SVGIG in the germline V gene (reference sequence). CDR3 protein: CAWSVPNGRLTF. The CDR3 nucleotides are TGTGCCTGGAGTGTACCAAATGGGAGGCTTACCTTC.

The genes are TRBV28 and TRBJ1-6; D perhaps matches TRBD1 (6 bases). The CDR3 is 15 residues long. Trimming removed 6 bases from V and 5 bases from J, with 14 bases in between. CDR1 is MDHEN, CDR2 SYDVKM, per germline. Here the CDR3 reads CASRAGTSDNSPLHF. DNA of the CDR3: TGTGCCAGCAGGGCAGGGACAAGTGATAATTCACCCCTCCACTTT.

J is TRBJ1-2 and V is TRBV28; D may be TRBD1 (6 bases). The V gene's germline CDR1 is MDHEN and CDR2 SYDVKM. Trimming removed 7 bases from V and 8 bases from J, with 26 bases in between. The CDR3 covers 16 residues. The CDR3 sequence is CASTPPQGPGGRGYTF. In DNA, the CDR3 is TGTGCCAGCACTCCGCCACAGGGTCCTGGGGGACGGGGCTACACCTTC.

The rearrangement joins TRBV29-1 to TRBJ2-5, with unresolved D. The J call is in doubt because the DNA end fits TRBJ2-7 better. The CDR3 is made up of 12 amino acids. The germline gives CDR1 SQVTM, CDR2 ANQGSEA. CDR3 protein: CSVGPNAYEQYF. CDR3 DNA: TGCAGCGTTGGTCCTAATGCCTACGAGCAGTACTTC.

The rearrangement joins TRBV29-1 to TRBJ2-1; 9 bases match TRBD1. Germline trimming cut 6 bases from V and 7 bases from J; bases unmatched to any gene: 10. This CDR3 has 14 residues. Germline CDR1 reads SQVTM; CDR2 reads ANQGSEA. The CDR3 protein is CSVMGQGLGNEQFF. CDR3 nucleotides: TGCAGCGTGATGGGACAGGGTCTGGGGAATGAGCAGTTCTTC.

This chain links TRBV5-4 with TRBJ1-2; 9 bases line up with TRBD1. J gave up 3 bases and V 4 bases, and 10 bases lay outside the gene matches. This CDR3 has 16 residues. CDR1 and CDR2 (germline): SGHNT, YYREEE (reference sequence). The CDR3 spells CASSLQGARWDYGYTF. The CDR3 DNA sequence: TGTGCCAGCAGCCTACAGGGGGCGCGGTGGGACTATGGCTACACCTTC.

This chain joins TRBV10-3 and TRBJ2-5; D gene unclear. CDR1 is ENHRY and CDR2 is SYGVKD in the germline V gene. V was cut by 4 bases and J by 0 bases, with 6 bases left in between. CDR3 size: 13 residues. CDR3 sequence reads: CAISADNQETQYF. CDR3 in DNA: TGTGCCATCAGTGCAGACAACCAAGAGACCCAGTACTTC.

CDR3 residues: CASSLKNRGICYGYTF. Written as DNA, the CDR3 is TGCGCCAGCAGTCTAAAAAACAGGGGTATTTGCTATGGCTACACCTTC. The rearrangement joins TRBV23-1 to TRBJ1-2; 7 bases align to TRBD1. TRBV23-1 is sorted into the ORF group, with uncertain function. The CDR3 sequence is 16 residues long. The V segment lost 4 bases and the J segment 4 bases; nucleotides outside the gene matches: 12.